Below, 6 T cell receptor beta chains from the same sample are listed, as sequenced in a study of T cells after yellow fever vaccination. TCRdb recomputed calls from the 5' RACE reads with MiXCR, one row per CDR3 protein. The repertoire holds 500,000 to 650,000 distinct CDR3 sequences, with approximately 13% as singletons. Sample: PBMCs, taken on the day of the yellow fever booster vaccination. These receptor sequences come from a young man who received the YFV17D yellow fever vaccine.

The J gene is TRBJ2-1, the V gene TRBV13, with 9 bases aligning to TRBD2. The CDR3 has 16 residues. Looked up from germline, CDR1 is PRHDT and CDR2 is FYEKMQ (reference sequence). J lost 10 bases, V lost 4 bases, and 14 bases had no gene match. The CDR3 sequence: CASSSLTSGPTEEQFF. DNA of the CDR3: TGTGCCAGCAGCTCCCTAACTAGCGGGCCAACTGAGGAGCAGTTCTTC.

The chain employs TRBV6-5 and TRBJ2-1; D is unclear. This CDR3 is built from 16 residues. V was pared by 2 bases and J by 2 bases, with 13 bases between. CDR1 and CDR2 from the germline V gene are MNHEY and SVGAGI. DNA for the CDR3: TGTGCCAGCAGTTACGCTGGGATTCACACCTACAATGAGCAGTTCTTC. Translating gives CASSYAGIHTYNEQFF.

This clonotype turned up a few times. The CDR3 protein is CASSQDRVHQPQHF. CDR3 DNA sequence: TGTGCCAGCAGCCAGGACAGGGTACATCAGCCCCAGCATTTT. This sequence joins TRBV7-2 and TRBJ1-5, with 8 bases aligning to TRBD1. Germline V gene lookup returns CDR1 SGHTA and CDR2 FQGNSA. This CDR3 is built from 14 residues. V was pared by 5 bases and J by 5 bases, with 5 bases of the junction left unmatched.

As concerns this clonotype: The conserved final phenylalanine or tryptophan is absent from the CDR3, which likely points to a read error. The gene calls are TRBV6-5 and TRBJ2-2; D perhaps matches TRBD2 (6 bases). This CDR3 is 17 amino acids long. Trimming shortened V by 4 bases and J by 5 bases, and 20 bases separated the two germline ends. Germline CDR1 reads MNHEY; CDR2 reads SVGAGI. DNA for the CDR3: TGTGCCAGCAGTTCCCTAGCCATTTGGGGGACTACCGGGGAGCTGTTTTCT. The encoded protein is CASSSLAIWGTTGELFS.

This clonotype was recorded a few times. The genes are TRBV7-3 and TRBJ2-3; D is possibly TRBD2 (6 bases). CDR3 length: 15 residues. Germline lookup yields CDR1 SGHTA and CDR2 FQGTGA. Deletions cut 4 bases from V and 0 bases from J, with 11 bases between. Here the CDR3 reads CASSSGVGSTDTQYF. The CDR3 coding sequence is TGTGCCAGCAGCTCGGGGGTCGGGAGCACAGATACGCAGTATTTT.

In this sample, this clonotype turned up a few times. The chain employs TRBV25-1 and TRBJ2-2; D is tentatively TRBD1 or TRBD2 (5 bases each). The CDR3 length is 16 residues. Germline V CDR1 and CDR2: MGHDK, SYGVNS. V lost 5 bases and J lost 7, with 20 bases in between. Here the CDR3 reads CASSTSGTELLGELFF. Written as DNA, the CDR3 is TGTGCCAGCAGTACCTCCGGGACGGAACTTCTCGGGGAGCTGTTTTTT.